What follows describes a single TCR beta chain. The sample comes from a study of T-cell memory formation after mild COVID-19. This CDR3 contains 13 residues. Trimming pared 5 bases from V and 1 base from J, leaving 7 bases between. Germline CDR1 reads MNHEY; CDR2 reads SMNVEV (reference sequence). TCRdb fed the 5' RACE reads into MiXCR, producing one record per CDR3 protein. Among 250,000 to 300,000 distinct CDR3 sequences listed, around 16% were seen once. The rearrangement joins TRBV27 to TRBJ2-3; D might be TRBD2 (5 bases). Sequencing was carried out using PBMCs or a T cell subset sorted from them (not recorded which). The sequence was obtained from a man between 18 and 35 years old who had mild COVID-19 (a few samples of this study predate the infection). Cell type and time point are not known. This chain's CDR3 is CASSKEGTDTQYF. For the CDR3, the DNA is TGTGCCAGCAGTAAGGAGGGCACAGATACGCAGTATTTT.